This section outlines one T cell receptor beta chain sequence together with its context. This clone was counted at least ten times. There is no known antigen for this receptor. Nothing much larger sits one base from this clone, and base qualities are not available. The entire amount of isolated RNA was reverse transcribed using the High Capacity cDNA Reverse Transcription Kit, so the sequenced TCRB transcripts were expressed ones. Deep immunoSEQ sequencing was performed on naive, central memory and regulatory T cell samples, with an average of roughly 3.5 million total reads per sample. Sorted cells were lysed in RLT buffer, and RNA was extracted using DNase-treated RNeasy Micro or Mini kits according to cell number. Each cell subset was processed separately to prevent cross-contamination, with patient and healthy donor samples processed together. Using the immunoSEQ multiplex PCR, TCRB sequences were amplified from cDNA into 87-bp fragments spanning the CDR3 region. Amplicons were sequenced on the Illumina HiSeq platform. The study's processing was this. PCR bias was computationally corrected using synthetic template baselines, reads within Hamming distance 2 were collapsed, and singletons that could not be merged were discarded. By aligning reads against IMGT, V, D and J genes, CDR3 length, and insertions or deletions at six rearrangement sites were assigned. Within each subset, clonotype counts were normalized to sorted cell number, after which true diversity and Gini coefficients were computed with the tcR R package. The overlap coefficient, calculated on TCRB nucleotide sequences, was used to quantify repertoire sharing. TCRdb took over this immuneACCESS table, retaining in-frame rearrangements with V and J assigned. Such tables are incomplete; in checked studies, under half of the missing clones stem from an unresolved V gene, and the remainder is unexplained. For V, J and clone size, that table is used; D and trimming come from the DNA. In this sample the table shows 150,000 to 200,000 clones, around 8% of which occur a single time. The biggest ten clones account for around 0.9% of the sample.

These data come from a study of beta chain features in type 1 diabetes (dated by TCRdb to 2016 to 2019). Background for the entire study: Mean age, gender distribution, total cell number and subset yield were not different between patients and healthy donors. Regulatory and stem cell-like memory subsets were isolated from only 8 patients and roughly 8 healthy donors, whereas naive and central memory subsets came from all 30 or so donors. The study compared TCRB repertoires of sorted circulating CD4+ T cell subsets between recently diagnosed type 1 diabetes patients and matched healthy donors. Across all samples, roughly 110,000,000 sorted cells were examined, and cell number per subset correlated strongly with RNA yield.

V and J are trimmed by 6 bases and 9 bases, and the gene matches miss 7 bases of the junction. Looking up the germline V gene yields CDR1 SQVTM and CDR2 ANQGSEA. The CDR3 holds 13 amino acids from the cysteine to the phenylalanine. Here the CDR3 DNA is all that survives: 39 bases in frame from base 1. On the study overall, not on this receptor specifically: Naive, central memory and regulatory TCRB repertoires appeared more similar among patients than among healthy donors. Type 1 diabetes patients showed a moderate but significant shortening of TCRB CDR3 length in all four CD4+ subsets. PCR may preferentially amplify shorter templates, but because patient and control samples were amplified and corrected together, any resulting skew would affect both groups equally. Only small numbers of individuals were included in the HLA sub-analyses, which left unresolved whether HLA type had any influence on TCRB rearrangement. Fewer insertions and more nucleotide deletions at VDJ recombination sites were observed in patients with type 1 diabetes, implying thymic rearrangement abnormalities. Because cDNA was sequenced instead of genomic DNA, activated cells with high expression could be over-represented, although the groups did not differ in activation or CD3 levels.

From each donor, a single peripheral blood sample of 100 to 150 mL on average was drawn into heparinised tubes. A BD FACSAria II and a panel including CD45RO, CCR7, CD25, CD127, CD95 and CD27 were used to sort naive, central memory, regulatory and stem cell-like memory CD4+ T cells. All sorted populations exceeded 95% purity. Right away, PBMCs were isolated by Lymphoprep density gradient centrifugation and were stained directly, with no culture step. So that batch effects would be minimized, each experiment stained and sorted samples in pairs, pairing one healthy donor with one patient. The sequence links TRBV29-1 to TRBJ2-1; 11 bases in the junction line up with TRBD2. Sequenced: central memory CD4+ T cells from blood. The clonotype was recovered from a woman aged 40 to 55 with type 1 diabetes. The DNA sequence is TGCAGCGTGACTAGCGGGGCGCTTAGTGAGCAGTTCTTC. It translates to CSVTSGALSEQFF.